This entry lists 11 T cell receptor beta chains sequenced from one sample in a study of OX40 agonist ivuxolimab in advanced cancers. Some clones are missing from TCRdb's copy, which holds only in-frame ones; the method was immunoSEQ multiplex PCR. The sample lists 20,000 to 30,000 clones, around 90% occurring once. The specimen was CD4+ or CD8+ T cells sorted from blood, collected in a trial of the OX40 agonist ivuxolimab. The receptor set was obtained from an adult with an advanced solid tumor such as melanoma, head and neck, liver or kidney cancer.

The chain is built from TRBV5-5 and TRBJ2-5; TRBD2 aligns across 7 bases. The CDR3 runs to 15 residues. The J segment lost 1 base and the V segment lost 0 bases, leaving 3 bases of the junction unmatched. Germline V gene data show CDR1 as SGHKS and CDR2 as YYEKEE (reference sequence). The DNA for the CDR3 is TGTGCCAGCAGCTTGGCAGCGGGATTCCAAGAGACCCAGTACTTC. This gives the protein CASSLAAGFQETQYF.

This sequence joins TRBV27 and TRBJ2-7, with D unresolved. This CDR3 contains 13 residues. CDR1 is MNHEY, CDR2 SMNVEV, per germline (reference sequence). Trimming shortened V by 3 bases and J by 1 base, and 7 bases separated the two germline ends. This chain's CDR3 is CASSFIPSYEQYF. The CDR3 DNA is TGTGCCAGCAGTTTCATCCCGTCCTACGAGCAGTACTTC.

This rearrangement joins TRBV7-3 to TRBJ2-3, with 8 positions matching TRBD2. The J segment lost 5 bases and the V segment lost 6 bases, leaving 7 bases of the junction unmatched. Per the germline V gene, CDR1 is SGHTA and CDR2 is FQGTGA. This CDR3 comprises 14 residues. The CDR3 sequence: CASRPAGALDTQYF. The CDR3 DNA reads as TGTGCCAGCAGGCCAGCGGGAGCTTTAGATACGCAGTATTTT.

For this clone: Other nucleotide sequences from this sample produce the same CDR3. The J gene is TRBJ1-2, the V gene TRBV4-3; no firm D call. There are 15 residues in the CDR3. V was shortened by 0 bases and J by 8 bases, with 16 bases between the two germline ends. The germline V gene has CDR1 LGHNA and CDR2 YSLEER. The CDR3 protein is CASSQEGRGFYGYTF. The CDR3, as DNA: TGCGCCAGCAGCCAAGAAGGGAGAGGGTTCTACGGCTACACCTTC.

The chain employs TRBV11-2 and TRBJ2-3, with 7 bases fitting TRBD1. V gave up 7 bases and J gave up 4 bases; unmatched junction bases: 11. The CDR3 is 15 residues long. CDR1 is SGHAT, CDR2 FQNNGV, per germline. CDR3 sequence (DNA): TGTGCCAGCATGGGACAGTCCTTAGCGCCAGATACGCAGTATTTT. This sequence encodes CASMGQSLAPDTQYF. Full variable domain (outside the CDR3, taken from reference TRBV11-2 and TRBJ2-3): EAGVAQSPRYKIIEKRQSVAFWCNPISGHATLYWYQQILGQGPKLLIQFQNNGVVDDSQLPKDRFSAERLKGVDSTLKIQPAKLEDSAVYLCASMGQSLAPDTQYFGPGTRLTVL.

The table lists this clone with a few counts. The chain recombines TRBV5-4 with TRBJ1-6, with 7 bases identical to TRBD1. CDR1 and CDR2 from the germline V gene are SGHNT and YYREEE (reference sequence). V lost 4 bases and J lost 5; bases outside the gene matches: 3. The CDR3 runs to 14 residues. The CDR3 sequence is CASSLDRNNSPLHF. CDR3 nucleotide sequence: TGTGCCAGCAGCCTGGACAGGAATAATTCACCCCTCCACTTT.

The V and J genes are TRBV7-6 and TRBJ1-1, with D unclear. The germline V gene has CDR1 SGHVS and CDR2 FNYEAQ. V was trimmed by 2 bases and J by 2 bases, leaving 6 bases between them. This CDR3 region has 13 residues. CDR3 sequence reads: CASSLMGNTEAFF. The CDR3 DNA reads TGTGCCAGCAGCTTAATGGGAAACACTGAAGCTTTCTTT.

The genes are TRBV7-3 and TRBJ2-2, with 9 nucleotides matching TRBD1. The V gene end was trimmed by 4 bases and the J gene end by 4 bases; junction bases not matched to a gene: 4. This CDR3 has 15 amino acids. CDR1 is SGHTA, CDR2 FQGTGA, per germline. The CDR3 DNA reads as TGTGCCAGCAGCTCCGGACAGGGGACCACCGGGGAGCTGTTTTTT. It encodes CASSSGQGTTGELFF.

The chain has TRBV19 and TRBJ2-5; TRBD1 matches 7 bases. The end of the DNA aligns better with TRBJ2-7, so the J call may be wrong. The germline V gene has CDR1 LNHDA and CDR2 SQIVND (reference sequence). The length of the CDR3 is 13 residues. As DNA, the CDR3 is TGTGCCAGTAGCATCGGACAGGCGAACGAGCAGTACTTC. It yields the protein CASSIGQANEQYF.

The rearrangement joins TRBV11-3 to TRBJ2-7; 14 bases match TRBD2. The CDR3 is 16 residues long. V lost 0 bases to trimming and J lost 3 bases; unmatched junction nucleotides: 1. Germline assignment: CDR1 SGHNT and CDR2 YENEEA. CDR3 coding DNA: TGTGCCAGCAGCTTAGATGGGACTAGCGGGGGCTACGAGCAGTACTTC. This encodes CASSLDGTSGGYEQYF.

The CDR3 DNA is TGTGCCAGCAGGCAACAGGGCTCGCCCCAGCATTTT. Translation gives CASRQQGSPQHF. The chain employs TRBV6-1 and TRBJ1-5; perhaps TRBD1 as D (6 bases). Trimming cost V 6 bases and J 9 bases, with 12 bases left between them. This CDR3 contains 12 residues. Looked up from germline, CDR1 is MNHNS and CDR2 is SASEGT.